Below are 20 T cell receptor beta chains sequenced from a single sample in a study of shared clonotypes between healthy human individuals. Produced via immunoSEQ multiplex PCR; TCRdb's table is partial and in-frame only. The sample includes some 580,000 clones, more than 95% seen only once; the top ten take 0.045% to 0.07%. The sequenced material came from naive CD4+ T cells sorted from blood. Subset specified: CD45RA+ positively selected. Source of these receptors: a woman between 25 and 40 years old in good health.

This sequence joins TRBV21-1 and TRBJ1-2. TRBV21-1 is deemed a pseudogene. The CDR3 has 15 amino acids. DNA for the CDR3: TGTGCCAGCAGCAAATTTGCCATAGCTAACTATGGCTACACCTTC. Protein sequence: CASSKFAIANYGYTF.

The chain combines TRBV6-1 with TRBJ1-1; perhaps TRBD1 as D (6 bases). Germline assignment: CDR1 MNHNS and CDR2 SASEGT. CDR3 size: 15 residues. Trimming took 6 bases from V and 2 from J, leaving 16 bases between them. The CDR3 reads CASSAGTSGNTEAFF. The CDR3 nucleotides read TGTGCCAGCAGCGCCGGGACATCGGGCAACACTGAAGCTTTCTTT.

The genes are TRBV7-8 and TRBJ2-7; 7 nucleotides match TRBD2. The CDR3 sequence is 14 residues long. Germline CDR1 and CDR2: SGHVS and FQNEAQ. The ends lost 8 bases at V and 5 bases at J; junction bases unmatched: 12. DNA for the CDR3: TGTGCCAGCCGTCGACTAGCAGGGCCCCACGAGCAGTACTTC. Encoded protein: CASRRLAGPHEQYF.

This chain links TRBV6-5 with TRBJ1-5; D remains unclear. The CDR3 has 13 residues. V shed 0 bases and J shed 7 bases, with 7 bases lying between them. The germline V gene encodes CDR1 MNHEY and CDR2 SVGAGI. CDR3 sequence: CASSYSKRQPQHF. In DNA, the CDR3 is TGTGCCAGCAGTTACTCAAAGCGGCAGCCCCAGCATTTT.

The rearrangement joins TRBV19 to TRBJ1-5, with D hard to call. The germline gives CDR1 LNHDA, CDR2 SQIVND (reference sequence). The V gene lost 7 bases and the J gene lost 4 bases, with 14 bases spanning the gap. The CDR3 length is 14 residues. CDR3 sequence: CASTDIGWNQPQHF. The CDR3 region has the DNA TGTGCCAGTACTGATATAGGTTGGAATCAGCCCCAGCATTTT.

This sequence joins TRBV28 and TRBJ1-5; tentatively, D is TRBD1 (5 bases). Germline values: CDR1 MDHEN, CDR2 SYDVKM. Trimming pared 9 bases from V and 2 bases from J, leaving 14 bases between. The CDR3 loop spans 14 amino acids. CDR3 amino acids: CASLLGQGNQPQHF. DNA for the CDR3: TGTGCCAGTCTACTAGGACAAGGCAATCAGCCCCAGCATTTT.

The V call is TRBV4-3, the J call TRBJ1-5, with D possibly TRBD1 on 5 matching bases. Germline lookup yields CDR1 LGHNA and CDR2 YSLEER. The CDR3 length is 13 residues. The ends were cut back, 3 bases at V and 9 bases at J, with 12 bases in the middle. The CDR3 here is CASSHEKGWPQHF. As DNA, the CDR3 is TGCGCCAGCAGCCACGAAAAGGGGTGGCCCCAGCATTTT.

This clone was seen a single time. This rearrangement joins TRBV27 to TRBJ2-1; TRBD2 matches at 13 bases. The CDR3 has 18 amino acids. Looked up from germline, CDR1 is MNHEY and CDR2 is SMNVEV (reference sequence). V dropped 5 bases and J dropped 7; count of bases not matched to a gene: 14. CDR3 in DNA: TGTGCCAGCAGTCCAATCCGCGGACTAGCGGGAGAGACGAATGAGCAGTTCTTC. Translation: CASSPIRGLAGETNEQFF.

The V gene is TRBV6-1, the J gene TRBJ1-2, with 8 bases aligning to TRBD1. Trimming took 4 bases from V and 6 from J; bases not matched to a gene: 4. The CDR3 runs to 13 residues. The germline gives CDR1 MNHNS, CDR2 SASEGT. CDR3 sequence: CASSAGGGHGYTF. Written as DNA, the CDR3 is TGTGCCAGCAGTGCAGGGGGCGGCCATGGCTACACCTTC.

The V and J genes are TRBV27 and TRBJ2-5, with 7 bases lining up with TRBD2. V dropped 6 bases and J dropped 13; count of bases not matched to a gene: 14. CDR1 and CDR2 (germline): MNHEY, SMNVEV (reference sequence). CDR3 length: 13 residues. This CDR3 is CASRERDPRSWYF. CDR3 in DNA: TGTGCCAGCAGGGAGCGGGACCCCCGGAGTTGGTACTTC.

This clone was seen a single time. This chain links TRBV5-6 with TRBJ2-5; the D is unclear. Trimming removed 0 bases from V and 2 bases from J, with 8 bases in between. Germline V gene lookup returns CDR1 SGHDT and CDR2 YYEEEE. This CDR3 comprises 14 residues. CDR3 region: CASSLAGSQETQYF. The CDR3 DNA sequence: TGTGCCAGCAGCTTGGCCGGCAGTCAAGAGACCCAGTACTTC.

This rearrangement joins TRBV19 to TRBJ2-6, with no clear D. Germline CDR1 and CDR2: LNHDA and SQIVND (reference sequence). CDR3 length equals 16 residues. Trimming removed 3 bases from V and 0 bases from J, with 9 bases in between. The CDR3 bases are TGTGCCAGTAGTATGGACCGATTCTCTGGGGCCAACGTCCTGACTTTC. It yields the protein CASSMDRFSGANVLTF.

V usage is TRBV18 and J usage is TRBJ1-2, with D tentatively TRBD1 (5 bases). Germline V gene data show CDR1 as KGHSH and CDR2 as LQKENI. There are 14 residues in the CDR3. The germline V and J ends were trimmed by 3 bases and 1 base, with 9 bases remaining between them. The CDR3 here is CASSPGPSNYGYTF. The CDR3 region has the DNA TGTGCCAGCTCACCGGGACCCAGTAACTATGGCTACACCTTC.

The chain uses TRBV9 and TRBJ1-3; 7 bases agree with TRBD1. The germline CDR1 and CDR2 sequences are SGDLS and YYNGEE. The CDR3 sequence is 15 residues long. The junction had 7 bases not matched to a gene; V was cut back by 4 bases and J by 3 bases. CDR3 DNA: TGTGCCAGCAGCCAGAGGGGACAGAATGGAAACACCATATATTTT. This sequence encodes CASSQRGQNGNTIYF.

The genes are TRBV18 and TRBJ2-3; the D call may be TRBD1 or TRBD2 (5 bases each). The CDR3 is 17 residues long. V lost 1 base and J 2 bases, leaving 16 bases between the germline ends. Germline-derived CDR1 and CDR2 are KGHSH and LQKENI. This CDR3 is CASSPLRGKGTTDTQYF. The CDR3 DNA is TGTGCCAGCTCACCACTACGGGGAAAGGGGACCACAGATACGCAGTATTTT. Supplemented by reference TRBV18 and TRBJ2-3, the full variable domain reads NAGVMQNPRHLVRRRGQEARLRCSPMKGHSHVYWYRQLPEEGLKFMVYLQKENIIDESGMPKERFSAEFPKEGPSILRIQQVVRGDSAAYFCASSPLRGKGTTDTQYFGPGTRLTVL.

The chain combines TRBV11-3 with TRBJ2-2; 7 positions agree with TRBD1. Germline lookup yields CDR1 SGHNT and CDR2 YENEEA. The CDR3 sequence is 15 residues long. J was trimmed by 6 bases and V by 3 bases; bases with no gene match: 7. The CDR3: CASSFGTVTAGELFF. In DNA form, the CDR3 reads TGTGCCAGCAGCTTCGGGACAGTTACTGCCGGGGAGCTGTTTTTT.

The chain carries TRBV9 and TRBJ1-3, with D hard to call. The V gene lost 4 bases and the J gene lost 0 bases, with 11 bases spanning the gap. The V gene's germline CDR1 is SGDLS and CDR2 YYNGEE. CDR3 size: 15 residues. The CDR3 loop reads CASSLRAYSGNTIYF. CDR3 nucleotide sequence: TGTGCCAGCAGCTTAAGGGCATACTCTGGAAACACCATATATTTT.

This clone was detected only once. The chain employs TRBV21-1 and TRBJ2-7; the D segment call TRBD1 is taken from the table without a DNA check. TRBV21-1 is shown as a pseudogene. CDR3 length: 17 amino acids. The CDR3: CASSAPQGQGRSYEQYF. The CDR3 DNA reads as TGTGCCAGCAGCGCTCCGCAGGGACAGGGAAGATCCTACGAGCAGTACTTC.

The V and J genes are TRBV29-1 and TRBJ2-1; 7 nucleotides match TRBD2. After removal of 6 bases from V and 5 bases from J, the junction contained 10 bases not matched to a gene. Germline V gene data show CDR1 as SQVTM and CDR2 as ANQGSEA. The CDR3 has 14 residues. CDR3 sequence (DNA): TGCAGCGTCAAACCTCTAGCGGACGACAATGAGCAGTTCTTC. Translating it yields CSVKPLADDNEQFF.

This rearrangement joins TRBV28 to TRBJ1-2; D might be TRBD1 (5 bases). The V gene's germline CDR1 is MDHEN and CDR2 SYDVKM. V was cut by 5 bases and J by 2 bases, with 21 bases left in between. This CDR3 is 17 amino acids long. The CDR3 nucleotides read TGTGCCAGCAGTCCCTACTCAGGTCGGGACTGGAACTATGGCTACACCTTC. Encoded protein: CASSPYSGRDWNYGYTF.